This T cell receptor beta chain stems from a study of blood T cell repertoires in COVID-19 (dated by TCRdb to the early 2020s). Broadly, across the study: The collaborator samples originated in the United States, Italy and Spain and spanned the acute and convalescent phases of COVID-19. Where available, HLA class I and class II types were taken from metadata supplied by the sample provider and were not determined by assay-based typing. Deeply sampled blood TCRbeta repertoires from subjects exposed to, actively infected with, or recovered from COVID-19 were included in the dataset. The samples were drawn from the first 160 participants of the ongoing ImmuneRACE study and from 1,200 or so subjects provided by 6 global collaborators. The prospective study material was composed of cDNA or gDNA derived from T cells, B-cell-depleted T cells, or PBMCs. Nearly every sample came with metadata listing a de-identified subject ID, COVID-19 status, age in years and sex. The repertoires were released in a freely available public database intended as a resource for research on the immune response to SARS-CoV-2.

Germline trimming: 5 bases from V, 4 bases from J; junction bases outside gene matches: 9. The germline V gene (reference sequence) provides CDR1 MNHEY and CDR2 SMNVEV. Including cysteine and phenylalanine, the CDR3 has 15 amino acids. Only the CDR3 part of the read is kept: 45 bases, read in frame from the first base. Regarding this clone: Its specific antigen is unknown. No base quality information exists; no much larger clone differs at one position.

Study-wide findings and limitations: The amount of clinical and demographic metadata varied by source and participant and was provided uncurated.

Each collaborating institution followed its own protocols to collect whole blood in K2EDTA tubes. For TCRbeta analysis, collaborator samples were shipped as frozen whole blood, as isolated PBMCs, or as DNA extracted from either sample type. The immunoSEQ Assay, a bias-controlled multiplex PCR, was used to amplify TCRbeta CDR3 regions from genomic DNA. The study's processing was this. Within the assay, amplification of reference gene primers was used to estimate how many nucleated cells each sample contained. Sequence reads were collapsed and filtered to measure the absolute abundance of every unique TCRbeta CDR3 rearrangement. For each sample, productive Simpson clonality was calculated by taking the square root of Simpson's diversity index across productive rearrangements. This immuneACCESS table, as held by TCRdb, lists in-frame sequences with V and J called but not all clones. Of the missing ones, under half trace to an unresolved V gene in checked studies; the others have no known cause. V, J and clone size are taken as reported in that table, and D and trimming were inferred from the DNA itself. This sample lists a few hundred thousand clones; 70% to 90% were detected once. The top ten clones comprise about 2% of the sample.

Recombination connected TRBV27 to TRBJ2-7, and 9 junction bases match TRBD2. Sequenced input: peripheral blood. This TCR derives from a woman aged 45-65 years with acute or convalescent COVID-19. The CDR3 here reads CASSPLAGGRYEQYF. The DNA reads TGTGCCAGCAGTCCCCTCGCGGGGGGGAGGTACGAGCAGTACTTC.